This T cell receptor (beta chain) originates from a study of cytomegalovirus exposure and HLA in healthy donors. Study-wide points: Relative to equally common others, HLA-associated TCR beta chains showed greater clonal expansion in a later analysis. In an earlier analysis, most TCR beta V segments were productive about 87% or about 30% of the time. The investigators catalogued 150 to 200 TCR beta chains as cytomegalovirus-associated.

This clone was seen just once. What it binds is unknown. Germline lookup yields CDR1 MNHEY and CDR2 SMNVEV (reference sequence). Deletions cut 5 bases from V and 2 bases from J, with 9 bases between. This CDR3 spans 13 amino acids. PCR used 60 Vbeta primers and 13 Jbeta primers. The method was immunoSEQ multiplex PCR; TCRdb's version includes in-frame clones alone and lacks a portion of them. The sample has roughly 150,000 clones, approximately 80% seen once. Donors counted as nominally healthy when sampled, yet unrecorded immune exposures were likely. What was sequenced was PBMCs. The genes are TRBV27 and TRBJ1-2; TRBD1 is a possible D gene (6 bases). The origin of this receptor is a male donor in good health and CMV-seronegative. Here the CDR3 reads CASSPDSNYGYTF. CDR3 bases: TGTGCCAGCAGTCCGGACAGCAACTATGGCTACACCTTC.